Below, one TCR beta chain is given with its context. The antigen is unknown. These data are taken from a study of CD8 T cells in ankylosing spondylitis. Overall study results and limits: A motif of fewer than ten highly homologous TCR beta variants was seen as apparently characteristic of ankylosing spondylitis blood. Peripheral blood held disease-linked clones only at relatively low frequency, and these were CD8+. Matched ankylosing spondylitis synovial fluid reportedly showed significant enrichment of disease-linked clones.

The CDR3 loop spans 13 amino acids. V shed 4 bases and J 6 bases; nucleotides not matched to a gene: 4. Quantitative 5'-RACE with molecular barcodes produced the TCR beta libraries. TCRdb reprocessed the 5' RACE reads with MiXCR, giving one entry per CDR3 protein. The sample has about 800,000 distinct CDR3 sequences, approximately 10% seen once. The clonotype was recovered from a male donor with ankylosing spondylitis. Sequencing was performed on blood, either unsorted or a sorted T cell fraction (not recorded which). The rearrangement joins TRBV12-3 or TRBV12-4 to TRBJ2-3; 7 bases match TRBD2. CDR3 bases: TGTGCCAGCAGTTCCAACGGGGGGGATACGCAGTATTTT. Its translation is CASSSNGGDTQYF.